The 31 T cell receptor beta chains below were found in one sample sequenced in a study of early T cells in non-severe SARS-CoV-2 infection. TCRdb analysed the 5' RACE reads with MiXCR anew, one entry per CDR3 protein. The sample holds about 36,000 distinct CDR3 sequences, 6.8% seen once. Sequenced here: whole blood, sampled at baseline. These TCRs come from an adult who was a healthcare worker with PCR-confirmed SARS-CoV-2 infection or an uninfected control (not recorded which).

This clonotype was seen a handful of times. V is TRBV4-2 and J is TRBJ1-1; D is possibly TRBD1 (5 bases). In germline, CDR1 is LGHNA, CDR2 YNFKEQ. The length of the CDR3 is 16 residues. The V end was cut by 1 base, the J end by 0 bases, with 12 bases between. The CDR3 coding sequence is TGTGCCAGCAGCCAAGCCGGGGGTCCAATGAACACTGAAGCTTTCTTT. It encodes CASSQAGGPMNTEAFF.

Only a few counts were recorded for this clonotype. This chain uses TRBV27 with TRBJ1-1; a possible D gene is TRBD1 (5 bases). There are 14 residues in the CDR3. The V and J ends lost 0 bases and 4 bases respectively, with 9 bases between them. Germline assignment: CDR1 MNHEY and CDR2 SMNVEV (reference sequence). In DNA form, the CDR3 reads TGTGCCAGCAGTTTATCCCGACAGAGCACTGAAGCTTTCTTT. It translates to CASSLSRQSTEAFF.

The chain combines TRBV3-1 with TRBJ2-3; D gene unclear. The CDR3 has 13 residues. V lost 3 bases and J 1 base, leaving 5 bases between the germline ends. Germline CDR1 and CDR2: LGHDT and YNNKEL (reference sequence). The DNA of the CDR3 is TGTGCCAGCAGCCACCTGGGCACAGATACGCAGTATTTT. Translation gives CASSHLGTDTQYF.

Ten or more counts support this clonotype. The chain couples TRBV2 to TRBJ2-1; D tentatively reads TRBD1 or TRBD2 (5 bases each). The length of the CDR3 is 14 residues. Germline V CDR1 and CDR2: SNHLY, FYNNEI. Trimming shortened V by 8 bases and J by 5 bases, and 16 bases separated the two germline ends. DNA for the CDR3: TGTGCCAGCGGATGGGACGGGACGGACAATGAGCAGTTCTTC. Protein: CASGWDGTDNEQFF.

The chain has TRBV5-1 and TRBJ1-1, with D hard to call. The CDR3 is made up of 15 amino acids. Germline values: CDR1 SGHRS, CDR2 YFSETQ. V lost 0 bases to trimming and J lost 1 base, with 10 bases between them. The CDR3 region is CASSLGPLENTEAFF. The CDR3 region has the DNA TGCGCCAGCAGCTTGGGTCCGCTAGAGAACACTGAAGCTTTCTTT.

The table lists this clonotype with many counts. CDR3 in DNA: TGTGCCAGCCGCTCCGGGGCGGGGGTCACTGAAGCTTTCTTT. Protein sequence: CASRSGAGVTEAFF. V and J are TRBV6-5 and TRBJ1-1, with D possibly being TRBD1 (5 bases). The CDR3 loop spans 14 amino acids. The germline V gene has CDR1 MNHEY and CDR2 SVGAGI. The V end lost 8 bases, the J end lost 4 bases, and 17 bases lay between the germline ends.

This chain connects TRBV10-3 to TRBJ1-1; 8 bases are shared with TRBD1. J was trimmed by 3 bases and V by 6 bases; bases with no gene match: 6. Per the germline V gene, CDR1 is ENHRY and CDR2 is SYGVKD. The CDR3 has 14 residues. In nucleotides, the CDR3 is TGTGCCATCAGCCGGGGACAGGCGGACACTGAAGCTTTCTTT. It translates to CAISRGQADTEAFF.

This clonotype was seen at least ten times. The chain employs TRBV6-6 and TRBJ2-5; TRBD1 matches at 9 bases. There are 15 residues in the CDR3. Germline V gene data show CDR1 as MNHNY and CDR2 as SVGAGI (reference sequence). Losses at the gene ends were 6 bases for V and 4 bases for J; bases not matched to a gene: 9. This chain's CDR3 is CASRDRDRVGETQYF. Written as DNA, the CDR3 is TGTGCCAGCAGAGACCGGGACAGGGTAGGAGAGACCCAGTACTTC.

At least ten counts were recorded for this clonotype. The chain combines TRBV14 with TRBJ2-3; 12 bases are shared with TRBD2. This CDR3 region has 19 residues. Losses at the gene ends were 5 bases for V and 6 bases for J; bases not matched to a gene: 18. Germline V gene data show CDR1 as SGHDN and CDR2 as FVKESK. CDR3 DNA: TGTGCCAGCAGCAGAAGACAAAGAAAGACTAGCGGGAGTAAGGATACGCAGTATTTT. Translation gives CASSRRQRKTSGSKDTQYF.

Ten or more counts support this clonotype. J is TRBJ1-1 and V is TRBV12-3 or TRBV12-4; D not certain. The germline V and J ends were trimmed by 2 bases and 6 bases, with 10 bases remaining between them. There are 13 residues in the CDR3. CDR3 DNA: TGTGCCAGCAGTTTAAAGGCGGGGTCTGAAGCTTTCTTT. Protein product: CASSLKAGSEAFF.

This clonotype showed up just a few times. V and J are TRBV6-2 or TRBV6-3 and TRBJ2-5, with 8 bases matching TRBD2. This CDR3 is 14 amino acids long. The trim removed 5 bases at V and 1 base at J, leaving 3 bases unmatched. Germline V gene sequence: CDR1 MNHEY, CDR2 SVGEGT. The CDR3 loop is CASSPSGPQETQYF. The CDR3 DNA is TGTGCCAGCAGTCCTAGCGGGCCCCAAGAGACCCAGTACTTC.

This clonotype is termed medium-sized. The chain employs TRBV20-1 and TRBJ2-5; 10 nucleotides match TRBD2. V shed 6 bases and J 9 bases; nucleotides not matched to a gene: 13. This CDR3 has 14 amino acids. The V gene's germline CDR1 is DFQATT and CDR2 SNEGSKA (reference sequence). The chain's CDR3 is CSAASGRILGAQYF. The DNA for the CDR3 is TGCAGTGCCGCTAGCGGGAGAATTCTGGGGGCCCAGTACTTC.

This clonotype was counted ten times or more. The CDR3 DNA is TGCAGTGCTAGAGATCGGACAATCTCTGGGGCCAACGTCCTGACTTTC. As protein: CSARDRTISGANVLTF. The V and J genes are TRBV20-1 and TRBJ2-6; D may be TRBD1 (5 bases). V shed 0 bases and J shed 0 bases, with 9 bases lying between them. CDR3 length equals 16 residues. Germline V lookup: CDR1 DFQATT, CDR2 SNEGSKA (reference sequence).

This clonotype showed up just a few times. The chain joins TRBV20-1 to TRBJ2-7; D might be TRBD2 (5 bases). CDR1 and CDR2 from the germline V gene are DFQATT and SNEGSKA (reference sequence). V dropped 7 bases and J dropped 0 bases, with 7 bases sitting between them. This CDR3 contains 11 residues. Here the CDR3 DNA reads TGCAGTGGGAGGCTCTCCTACGAGCAGTACTTC. This gives the protein CSGRLSYEQYF.

This clonotype was picked up many times. The chain is built from TRBV6-1 and TRBJ2-3; 10 bases line up with TRBD2. Germline CDR1 and CDR2: MNHNS and SASEGT. Losses at the gene ends were 11 bases for V and 3 bases for J; bases not matched to a gene: 14. This CDR3 has 16 residues. The DNA of the CDR3 is TGTGCCCACACCTTCCTAGCGGGAGAGGGGACAGATACGCAGTATTTT. The encoded protein is CAHTFLAGEGTDTQYF.

This CDR3 reads CAISYKPGQEAFF. The CDR3 coding sequence is TGTGCCATCAGTTATAAGCCGGGACAGGAAGCTTTCTTT. The gene calls are TRBV10-3 and TRBJ1-1; TRBD1 matches 7 bases. The CDR3 is 13 amino acids. V trimming: 5 bases; J trimming: 8 bases; junction bases outside the gene matches: 8. Germline-derived CDR1 and CDR2 are ENHRY and SYGVKD.

In this sample, this clonotype turned up a few times. The V and J genes are TRBV4-3 and TRBJ2-1, with D uncertain. The CDR3 totals 16 residues. Germline lookup yields CDR1 LGHNA and CDR2 YSLEER. Deletions cut 1 base from V and 3 bases from J, with 13 bases between. The CDR3 is CASSQGKGGFYNEQFF. CDR3 coding DNA: TGCGCCAGCAGCCAAGGGAAGGGCGGATTCTACAATGAGCAGTTCTTC.

This clonotype has at least ten counts. V and J are TRBV30 and TRBJ1-3; D unclear. This CDR3 is 12 amino acids long. In germline, CDR1 is GTSNPN, CDR2 SVGIG (reference sequence). Between the trimmed V and J ends, which lost 0 bases and 9 bases, there was a span of 9 bases. CDR3 protein: CAWSVHLGTIYF. The CDR3 DNA follows: TGTGCCTGGAGTGTACACCTGGGCACCATATATTTT.

At least ten counts were recorded for this clonotype. The chain recombines TRBV11-2 with TRBJ2-5, with TRBD1 identical over 8 bases. Per the germline V gene, CDR1 is SGHAT and CDR2 is FQNNGV. The CDR3 runs to 14 residues. Trimming cost V 4 bases and J 4 bases; bases outside gene matches: 5. The CDR3, as DNA: TGTGCCAGCAGCTCCTCAGGGGGCGTAGAGACCCAGTACTTC. It specifies CASSSSGGVETQYF.

This clonotype has a count of ten or more. The V call is TRBV6-1, the J call TRBJ1-3, with D perhaps matching TRBD1 (5 bases). Germline values: CDR1 MNHNS, CDR2 SASEGT. V was shortened by 8 bases and J by 2 bases, with 13 bases between the two germline ends. The CDR3 has 14 residues. In DNA form, the CDR3 reads TGTGCCAGCCGCGGCAGGGTTACTGGAAACACCATATATTTT. Translation gives CASRGRVTGNTIYF.

The sample holds a few counts of this clonotype. The chain combines TRBV10-1 with TRBJ2-3; D gene ambiguous. Germline V gives CDR1 WNHNN, CDR2 SYGVQD (reference sequence). CDR3 length: 15 residues. Trimming left V 0 bases short and J 1 base short, with 8 bases between. CDR3 coding DNA: TGCGCCAGCAGTGAGTCGATTTCAGGCACAGATACGCAGTATTTT. Its translation is CASSESISGTDTQYF.

This clonotype has ten or more counts. This CDR3 reads CASSLGTGAYGYTF. The CDR3 DNA follows: TGTGCCAGCAGCTTAGGGACAGGGGCATATGGCTACACCTTC. The rearrangement links TRBV7-2 to TRBJ1-2; 9 bases match TRBD1. V gave up 1 base and J gave up 5 bases; unmatched junction bases: 2. CDR3 length equals 14 residues. In germline, CDR1 is SGHTA, CDR2 FQGNSA.

This clonotype was counted many times. The genes are TRBV19 and TRBJ1-1; D remains unclear. This CDR3 has 12 residues. The V end lost 4 bases, the J end lost 3 bases, and 6 bases lay between the germline ends. Germline loops: CDR1 LNHDA, CDR2 SQIVND (reference sequence). The CDR3 loop reads CASSRDDTEAFF. CDR3 nucleotides: TGTGCCAGTAGTAGGGATGACACTGAAGCTTTCTTT.

This sequence joins TRBV24-1 and TRBJ1-5, with a possible D match to TRBD1 (5 bases). Germline CDR1 is KGHDR and CDR2 is SFDVKD. The CDR3 is made up of 15 amino acids. V lost 3 bases and J lost 3, with 11 bases in between. CDR3 amino acids: CATSDPQENNQPQHF. The CDR3 DNA sequence: TGTGCCACCAGTGATCCACAGGAGAACAATCAGCCCCAGCATTTT.

This clonotype was detected a few times. This chain joins TRBV28 and TRBJ1-6; D perhaps matches TRBD1 (6 bases). V gave up 7 bases and J gave up 4 bases, with 11 bases separating them. Germline V gene lookup returns CDR1 MDHEN and CDR2 SYDVKM. The CDR3 is 14 residues long. CDR3 DNA sequence: TGTGCCAGCATTCCCGGACAGTATAATTCACCCCTCCACTTT. Protein product: CASIPGQYNSPLHF.

The sample holds a few counts of this clonotype. The chain carries TRBV29-1 and TRBJ2-3, with D maybe TRBD2 (7 bases). The CDR3 totals 16 residues. Trimming stripped 7 bases from V and 4 bases from J, with 24 bases between. CDR1 SQVTM and CDR2 ANQGSEA come from the germline V gene. The CDR3 spells CSADPGGAGAADTQYF. CDR3 bases: TGCAGCGCAGACCCTGGGGGGGCTGGGGCCGCAGATACGCAGTATTTT.

This clonotype has a handful of counts. The gene calls are TRBV9 and TRBJ2-1; 7 bases are shared with TRBD2. In germline, CDR1 is SGDLS, CDR2 YYNGEE. This CDR3 region has 18 residues. Trimming at V came to 0 bases and at J to 5 bases, leaving 14 bases not matched to a gene. CDR3 bases: TGTGCCAGCAGCGTAGCTAGTACGGCGGGAGCAGGCCACAATGAGCAGTTCTTC. Its translation: CASSVASTAGAGHNEQFF.

This clonotype was found a few times. The chain joins TRBV20-1 to TRBJ2-1; D uncertain. Trimming left V 0 bases short and J 0 bases short, with 9 bases between. The germline V gene has CDR1 DFQATT and CDR2 SNEGSKA (reference sequence). This CDR3 comprises 15 residues. CDR3 protein: CSARDNLYSYNEQFF. The CDR3 nucleotides read TGCAGTGCTAGAGATAACTTGTACTCCTACAATGAGCAGTTCTTC.

This clonotype came up a few times. The CDR3 loop is CASSQVRTGELFF. DNA for the CDR3: TGTGCCAGCAGCCAAGTTCGCACCGGGGAGCTGTTTTTT. The genes are TRBV7-3 and TRBJ2-2; no reliable D call. The V gene lost 5 bases and the J gene lost 4 bases, with 8 bases spanning the gap. Germline CDR1 reads SGHTA; CDR2 reads FQGTGA. The CDR3 has 13 amino acids.

This clonotype was counted between two and nine times. V is TRBV6-2 or TRBV6-3 and J is TRBJ2-5, with 9 bases aligning to TRBD2. Germline CDR1 reads MNHEY; CDR2 reads SVGEGT. V lost 7 bases and J lost 0; bases outside the gene matches: 6. The CDR3 totals 15 residues. The CDR3 DNA follows: TGTGCCAGCATGCTAGCGGGGTACCACCAAGAGACCCAGTACTTC. It is translated as CASMLAGYHQETQYF.

Many counts were recorded for this clonotype. J is TRBJ2-1 and V is TRBV27; 8 nucleotides match TRBD2. Germline values: CDR1 MNHEY, CDR2 SMNVEV (reference sequence). The J segment lost 4 bases and the V segment lost 3 bases, leaving 5 bases of the junction unmatched. The CDR3 spans 15 residues. The DNA of the CDR3 is TGTGCCAGCAGTTTGTATAGCGGGGTTTACAATGAGCAGTTCTTC. Encoded protein: CASSLYSGVYNEQFF.